These 23 T cell receptor beta chains were sequenced from one sample in a study of Ad26.COV2.S vaccination and SARS-CoV-2 variants. Treatment given: some 20 received Ad26.COV2.S at low or high dose, single or two shots; about 5 received placebo; per-sample allocation not given. Following the first vaccine or placebo injection, samples were taken on day 63. The repertoire was sequenced with immunoSEQ multiplex PCR; TCRdb's copy has only in-frame clones and lacks some. The sample lists roughly 320,000 clones, 70% to 90% occurring once. The sample was peripheral blood, taken in a trial of Ad26.COV2.S vaccine versus placebo. Receptor source: a person between 18 and 65 years old who received the Ad26.COV2.S COVID-19 vaccine or a placebo.

V and J are TRBV27 and TRBJ2-5, with TRBD2 matching over 12 bases. V lost 2 bases to trimming and J lost 4 bases; unmatched junction nucleotides: 8. Looked up from germline, CDR1 is MNHEY and CDR2 is SMNVEV (reference sequence). The CDR3 sequence is 17 residues long. The CDR3 region is CASSLALAGGPGETQYF. The CDR3 nucleotides read TGTGCCAGCAGTTTAGCCCTAGCGGGGGGGCCGGGAGAGACCCAGTACTTC.

The rearrangement uses TRBV5-1 and TRBJ1-6, with no clear D. The CDR3 runs to 15 residues. Trimming removed 9 bases from V and 5 bases from J, with 18 bases in between. Germline CDR1 is SGHRS and CDR2 is YFSETQ. This chain's CDR3 is CATAYREADNSPLHF. The CDR3 DNA follows: TGCGCCACTGCCTACCGAGAAGCCGATAATTCACCCCTCCACTTT.

V is TRBV11-3 and J is TRBJ1-5, with a tentative D call TRBD1 (5 bases). This CDR3 has 17 residues. Germline-derived CDR1 and CDR2 are SGHNT and YENEEA. V was pared by 7 bases and J by 0 bases, with 19 bases between. The CDR3 DNA sequence: TGTGCCAGCACCCAAACTGAACAGGAGAATAGCAATCAGCCCCAGCATTTT. Translation gives CASTQTEQENSNQPQHF.

The rearrangement links TRBV27 to TRBJ1-3; 9 bases align to TRBD1. Germline CDR1 MNHEY, CDR2 SMNVEV (reference sequence). The CDR3 spans 14 residues. Losses at the gene ends were 4 bases for V and 8 bases for J; bases not matched to a gene: 6. The DNA for the CDR3 is TGTGCCAGCAGTTCCCCGGGACAGGGAGACACCATATATTTT. Translating gives CASSSPGQGDTIYF.

V is TRBV5-1 and J is TRBJ2-2; D might be TRBD1 or TRBD2, each matching 6 bases. Germline V gene data show CDR1 as SGHRS and CDR2 as YFSETQ. This CDR3 is built from 15 residues. With 0 bases removed from V and 7 bases from J, the gap between germline ends came to 13 bases. CDR3 sequence (DNA): TGCGCCAGCAGCTTGGCGGAGGGGGTCGGCGGGGAGCTGTTTTTT. This translates into CASSLAEGVGGELFF.

This rearrangement joins TRBV6-6 to TRBJ2-4, with D perhaps matching TRBD2 (5 bases). The CDR3 runs to 13 residues. V was trimmed by 7 bases and J by 5 bases, leaving 12 bases between them. Germline loops: CDR1 MNHNY, CDR2 SVGAGI (reference sequence). The CDR3 loop reads CASKEGGENIQYF. The CDR3 coding sequence is TGTGCCAGCAAAGAAGGAGGTGAAAACATTCAGTACTTC.

V is TRBV5-1 and J is TRBJ1-6; 10 nucleotides line up with TRBD1. Germline V gene lookup returns CDR1 SGHRS and CDR2 YFSETQ. The ends lost 5 bases at V and 13 bases at J; junction bases unmatched: 12. The CDR3 sequence is 15 residues long. CDR3 nucleotides: TGCGCCAGCAGACCGGACAGGGGGAGTGAATCGCCCCTCCACTTT. It codes for CASRPDRGSESPLHF.

The chain is built from TRBV27 and TRBJ2-7; 8 nucleotides match TRBD1. Germline V gene sequence: CDR1 MNHEY, CDR2 SMNVEV (reference sequence). Germline trimming cut 7 bases from V and 2 bases from J; bases unmatched to any gene: 13. The CDR3 is 16 residues long. The CDR3 DNA reads TGTGCCAGCACCCCCGCAGGGGGCGAAGGTACCTACGAGCAGTACTTC. It yields the protein CASTPAGGEGTYEQYF.

V is TRBV19 and J is TRBJ2-3, with 9 positions matching TRBD1. Per the germline V gene, CDR1 is LNHDA and CDR2 is SQIVND (reference sequence). The V and J ends lost 6 bases and 5 bases, in that order; junction bases with no gene match: 9. CDR3 size: 15 residues. The CDR3 coding sequence is TGTGCCAGTAGCCCCCGGGACAGGGTTATAGATACGCAGTATTTT. Translated: CASSPRDRVIDTQYF.

The chain is built from TRBV10-3 and TRBJ2-3; 7 bases fit TRBD2. This CDR3 is 17 amino acids long. V was pared by 3 bases and J by 2 bases, with 11 bases of the junction left unmatched. CDR1 and CDR2 from the germline V gene are ENHRY and SYGVKD. The CDR3 protein is CAISERPSGRDTDTQYF. The CDR3 region has the DNA TGTGCCATCAGTGAACGACCTAGCGGTCGAGACACAGATACGCAGTATTTT.

In DNA form, the CDR3 reads TGTGCCAGCAGTGGGTACGGGACCATGAACACTGAAGCTTTCTTT. This translates into CASSGYGTMNTEAFF. The chain uses TRBV2 and TRBJ1-1; a weak D match, TRBD1 (5 bases). Germline V CDR1 and CDR2: SNHLY, FYNNEI. CDR3 length: 15 amino acids. Trimming took off 4 bases at V and 0 bases at J, with 12 bases between the two ends.

The chain employs TRBV28 and TRBJ2-7, with 7 bases identical to TRBD1. With V trimmed by 4 bases and J by 3 bases, 21 bases remained unmatched. The CDR3 contains 19 residues. Looked up from germline, CDR1 is MDHEN and CDR2 is SYDVKM. The CDR3 region is CASSYRPFERGPLDYEQYF. CDR3 bases: TGTGCCAGCAGTTACCGCCCCTTCGAAAGGGGGCCGCTTGACTACGAGCAGTACTTC.

This sequence joins TRBV19 and TRBJ2-2; 9 bases match TRBD1. The CDR3 runs to 13 residues. The V segment lost 6 bases and the J segment 7 bases; nucleotides outside the gene matches: 3. The germline V gene encodes CDR1 LNHDA and CDR2 SQIVND (reference sequence). CDR3 amino acids: CASRQGAGGELFF. The CDR3 DNA follows: TGTGCCAGTAGACAGGGGGCGGGCGGGGAGCTGTTTTTT.

V is TRBV7-2 and J is TRBJ1-3, with D possibly matching TRBD1 (6 bases). Trimming shortened V by 5 bases and J by 4 bases, and 18 bases separated the two germline ends. Per germline, CDR1 SGHTA and CDR2 FQGNSA. The CDR3 covers 16 residues. CDR3 loop: CASSPMGGALGNTIYF. CDR3 coding DNA: TGTGCCAGCAGCCCGATGGGGGGGGCGCTAGGAAACACCATATATTTT. The full variable domain, in which reference TRBV7-2 and TRBJ1-3 provide the parts outside the CDR3, is GAGVSQSPSNKVTEKGKDVELRCDPISGHTALYWYRQSLGQGLEFLIYFQGNSAPDKSGLPSDRFSAERTGGSVSTLTIQRTQQEDSAVYLCASSPMGGALGNTIYFGEGSWLTVV.

The chain links TRBV28 to TRBJ1-1; TRBD1 aligns across 7 bases. Germline loops: CDR1 MDHEN, CDR2 SYDVKM. V dropped 3 bases and J dropped 5; count of bases not matched to a gene: 9. The CDR3 has 15 amino acids. As DNA, the CDR3 is TGTGCCAGCAGTTTCTCAGGGGGAAGAGGTACTGAAGCTTTCTTT. Protein product: CASSFSGGRGTEAFF.

The chain carries TRBV5-1 and TRBJ1-2; TRBD1 matches 10 bases. Trimming took 6 bases from V and 12 from J; bases not matched to a gene: 17. Per the germline V gene, CDR1 is SGHRS and CDR2 is YFSETQ. The CDR3 is 15 amino acids. CDR3 sequence: CASKEFGGTGVFDTF. DNA of the CDR3: TGCGCCAGCAAGGAATTTGGGGGGACAGGGGTATTCGACACCTTC. Variable domain in full (rest from reference TRBV5-1 and TRBJ1-2): KAGVTQTPRYLIKTRGQQVTLSCSPISGHRSVSWYQQTPGQGLQFLFEYFSETQRNKGNFPGRFSGRQFSNSRSEMNVSTLELGDSALYLCASKEFGGTGVFDTFGSGTRLTVV.

This chain connects TRBV7-2 to TRBJ1-5; D is perhaps TRBD1 (5 bases). With 0 bases removed from V and 5 bases from J, the gap between germline ends came to 5 bases. CDR3 length: 13 residues. CDR1 and CDR2 (germline): SGHTA, FQGNSA. In DNA, the CDR3 is TGTGCCAGCAGCTTAGCGGGGGATCAGCCCCAGCATTTT. This gives the protein CASSLAGDQPQHF.

The chain links TRBV23-1 to TRBJ1-1; tentatively, D is TRBD1 (6 bases). TRBV23-1 is an ORF for which the function is uncertain. Trimming took off 6 bases at V and 1 base at J, with 27 bases between the two ends. CDR3 length: 19 residues. CDR3 coding DNA: TGCGCCAGCAGACCATTGAGGGGGATGAAGGGAATATCGAACACTGAAGCTTTCTTT. It is translated as CASRPLRGMKGISNTEAFF.

The rearrangement uses TRBV28 and TRBJ2-1, with a weak D call TRBD2 (6 bases). Per germline, CDR1 MDHEN and CDR2 SYDVKM. The V end was cut by 5 bases, the J end by 7 bases, with 12 bases between. CDR3 length: 13 amino acids. The CDR3, as DNA: TGTGCCAGCAGTCCTCAGGCGGGAAATGAGCAGTTCTTC. Protein product: CASSPQAGNEQFF.

The table lists this clone with a count of one. The chain links TRBV27 to TRBJ1-3; no firm D call. Germline CDR1 reads MNHEY; CDR2 reads SMNVEV (reference sequence). This CDR3 spans 14 amino acids. V was shortened by 6 bases and J by 3 bases, with 12 bases between the two germline ends. The CDR3 sequence is CASSSAGNGNTIYF. The DNA for the CDR3 is TGTGCCAGCAGCAGCGCGGGCAATGGAAACACCATATATTTT.

The chain recombines TRBV29-1 with TRBJ2-3; D unclear. V dropped 4 bases and J dropped 3 bases, with 5 bases sitting between them. This CDR3 has 11 amino acids. Germline V gene sequence: CDR1 SQVTM, CDR2 ANQGSEA. The CDR3 DNA reads as TGCAGCGTTGTATTGACAGATACGCAGTATTTT. It is translated as CSVVLTDTQYF.

The rearrangement joins TRBV20-1 to TRBJ1-4; D is undetermined. Deletions cut 4 bases from V and 7 bases from J, with 7 bases between. The CDR3 runs to 11 residues. Germline CDR1 DFQATT, CDR2 SNEGSKA (reference sequence). CDR3: CSAKQVEKLFF. In DNA, the CDR3 is TGCAGTGCTAAACAAGTTGAAAAACTGTTTTTT.

This chain links TRBV28 with TRBJ2-1, with 9 bases matching TRBD1. The CDR3 runs 15 residues. Germline V gene lookup returns CDR1 MDHEN and CDR2 SYDVKM. The junction had 10 bases not matched to a gene; V was cut back by 5 bases and J by 8 bases. CDR3 DNA sequence: TGTGCCAGCAGTAAATCCGGGACAGGGCCCCATGAGCAGTTCTTC. It codes for CASSKSGTGPHEQFF.